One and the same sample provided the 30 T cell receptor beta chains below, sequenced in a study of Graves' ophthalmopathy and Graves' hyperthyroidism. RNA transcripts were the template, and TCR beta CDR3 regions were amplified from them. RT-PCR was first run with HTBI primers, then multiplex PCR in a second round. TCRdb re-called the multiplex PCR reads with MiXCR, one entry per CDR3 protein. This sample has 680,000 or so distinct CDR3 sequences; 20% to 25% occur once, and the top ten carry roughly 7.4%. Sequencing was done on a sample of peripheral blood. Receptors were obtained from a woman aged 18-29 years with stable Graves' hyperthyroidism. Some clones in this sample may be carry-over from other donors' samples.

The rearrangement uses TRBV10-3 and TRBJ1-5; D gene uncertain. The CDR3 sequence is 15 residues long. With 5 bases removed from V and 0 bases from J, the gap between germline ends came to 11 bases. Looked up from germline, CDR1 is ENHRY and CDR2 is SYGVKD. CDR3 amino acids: CAISPGTVSNQPQHF. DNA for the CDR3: TGTGCCATCAGTCCCGGTACAGTTAGCAATCAGCCCCAGCATTTT.

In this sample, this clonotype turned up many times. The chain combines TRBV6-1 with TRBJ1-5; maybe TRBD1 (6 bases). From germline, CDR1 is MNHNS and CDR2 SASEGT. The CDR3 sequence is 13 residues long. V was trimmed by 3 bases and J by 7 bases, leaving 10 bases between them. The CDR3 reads CASSDQGFQPQHF. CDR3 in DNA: TGTGCCAGCAGTGATCAGGGGTTCCAGCCCCAGCATTTT.

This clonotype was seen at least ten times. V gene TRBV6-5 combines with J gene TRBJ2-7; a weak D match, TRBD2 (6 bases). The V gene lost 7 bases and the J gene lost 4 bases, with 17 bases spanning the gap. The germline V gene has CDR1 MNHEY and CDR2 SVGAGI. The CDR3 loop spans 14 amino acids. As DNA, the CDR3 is TGTGCCAGCAACTTCCGGGACTGGCCGTACGAGCAGTACTTC. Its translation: CASNFRDWPYEQYF.

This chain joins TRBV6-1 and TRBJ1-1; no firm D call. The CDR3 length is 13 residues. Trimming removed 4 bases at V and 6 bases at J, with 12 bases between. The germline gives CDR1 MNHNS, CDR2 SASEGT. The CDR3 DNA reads TGTGCCAGCAGTGCCTTACCGGGAGCTGAAGCTTTCTTT. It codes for CASSALPGAEAFF.

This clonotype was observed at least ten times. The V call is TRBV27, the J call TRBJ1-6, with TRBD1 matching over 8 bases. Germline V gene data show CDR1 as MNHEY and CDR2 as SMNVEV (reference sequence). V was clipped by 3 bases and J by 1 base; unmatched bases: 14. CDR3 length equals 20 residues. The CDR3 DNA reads TGTGCCAGCAGTTTTAAGTTGGTGACAGGGGTAGTATCCTATAATTCACCCCTCCACTTT. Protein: CASSFKLVTGVVSYNSPLHF.

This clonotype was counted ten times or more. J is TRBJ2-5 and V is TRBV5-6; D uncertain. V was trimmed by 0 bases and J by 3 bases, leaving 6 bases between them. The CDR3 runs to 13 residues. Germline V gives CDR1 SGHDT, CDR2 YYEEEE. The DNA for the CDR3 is TGTGCCAGCAGCTTGGTTGTGGAAGAGACCCAGTACTTC. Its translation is CASSLVVEETQYF.

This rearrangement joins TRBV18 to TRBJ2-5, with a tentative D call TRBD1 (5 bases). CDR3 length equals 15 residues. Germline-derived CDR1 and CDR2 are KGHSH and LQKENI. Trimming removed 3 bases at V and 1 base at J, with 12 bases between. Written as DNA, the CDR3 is TGTGCCAGCTCACCCGCAGGGCCGACCCAAGAGACCCAGTACTTC. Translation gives CASSPAGPTQETQYF. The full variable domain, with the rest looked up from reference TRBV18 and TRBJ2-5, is NAGVMQNPRHLVRRRGQEARLRCSPMKGHSHVYWYRQLPEEGLKFMVYLQKENIIDESGMPKERFSAEFPKEGPSILRIQQVVRGDSAAYFCASSPAGPTQETQYFGPGTRLLVL.

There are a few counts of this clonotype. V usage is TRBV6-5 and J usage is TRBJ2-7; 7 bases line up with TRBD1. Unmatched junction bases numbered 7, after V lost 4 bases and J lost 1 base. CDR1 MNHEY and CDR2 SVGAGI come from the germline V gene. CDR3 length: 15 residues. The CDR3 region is CASSSGTATSYEQYF. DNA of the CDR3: TGTGCCAGCAGTTCCGGGACAGCCACTTCCTACGAGCAGTACTTC.

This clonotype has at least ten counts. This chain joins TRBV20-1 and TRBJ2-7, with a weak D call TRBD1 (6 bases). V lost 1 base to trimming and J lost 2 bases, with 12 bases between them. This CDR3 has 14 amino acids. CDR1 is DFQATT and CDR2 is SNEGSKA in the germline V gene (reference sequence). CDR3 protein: CSARVQGFTYEQYF. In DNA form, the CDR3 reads TGCAGTGCTAGAGTACAGGGATTTACCTACGAGCAGTACTTC.

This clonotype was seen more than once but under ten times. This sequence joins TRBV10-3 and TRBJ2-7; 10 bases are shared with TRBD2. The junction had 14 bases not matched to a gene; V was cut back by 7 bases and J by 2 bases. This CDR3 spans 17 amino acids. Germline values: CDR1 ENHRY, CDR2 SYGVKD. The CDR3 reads CAITTSLTSGTAYEQYF. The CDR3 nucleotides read TGTGCCATCACCACATCCCTCACTAGCGGGACAGCCTACGAGCAGTACTTC.

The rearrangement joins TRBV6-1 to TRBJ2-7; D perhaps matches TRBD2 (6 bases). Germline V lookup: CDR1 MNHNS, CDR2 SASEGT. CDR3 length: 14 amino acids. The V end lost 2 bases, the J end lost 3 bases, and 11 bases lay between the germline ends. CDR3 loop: CASSELAGRYEQYF. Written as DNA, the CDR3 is TGTGCCAGCAGTGAATTGGCGGGGCGCTACGAGCAGTACTTC.

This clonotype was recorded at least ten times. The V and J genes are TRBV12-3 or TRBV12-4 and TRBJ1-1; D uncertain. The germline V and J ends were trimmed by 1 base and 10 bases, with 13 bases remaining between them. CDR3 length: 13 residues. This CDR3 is CASSLDQELGAFF. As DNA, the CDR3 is TGTGCCAGCAGTTTAGATCAGGAATTAGGAGCTTTCTTT.

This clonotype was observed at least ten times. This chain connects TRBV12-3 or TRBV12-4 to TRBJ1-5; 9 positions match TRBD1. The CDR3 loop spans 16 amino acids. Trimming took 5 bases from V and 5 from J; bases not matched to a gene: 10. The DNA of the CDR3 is TGTGCCAGCAGTGTCGGCCGGGACAGGGCACATCAGCCCCAGCATTTT. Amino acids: CASSVGRDRAHQPQHF.

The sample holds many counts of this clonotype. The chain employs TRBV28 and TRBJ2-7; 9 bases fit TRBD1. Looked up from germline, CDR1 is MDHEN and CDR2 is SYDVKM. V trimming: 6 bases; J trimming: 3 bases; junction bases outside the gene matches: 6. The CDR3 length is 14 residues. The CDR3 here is CASRETGGDYEQYF. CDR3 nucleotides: TGTGCCAGCAGGGAAACAGGGGGCGACTACGAGCAGTACTTC.

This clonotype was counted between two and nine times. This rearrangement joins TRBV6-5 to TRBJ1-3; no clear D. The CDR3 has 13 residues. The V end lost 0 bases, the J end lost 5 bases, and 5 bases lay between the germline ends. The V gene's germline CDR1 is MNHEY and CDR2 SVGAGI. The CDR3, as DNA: TGTGCCAGCAGTTACTCGCACCGAAACACCATATATTTT. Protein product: CASSYSHRNTIYF.

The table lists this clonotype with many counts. The DNA of the CDR3 is TGTGCCAGCAGTTTGGGGGGTCTTAGGACCGGGGAGCTGTTTTTT. Translating gives CASSLGGLRTGELFF. V and J are TRBV12-3 or TRBV12-4 and TRBJ2-2, with a weak D call TRBD2 (6 bases). This CDR3 is built from 15 residues. V was clipped by 3 bases and J by 5 bases, with 13 bases between them.

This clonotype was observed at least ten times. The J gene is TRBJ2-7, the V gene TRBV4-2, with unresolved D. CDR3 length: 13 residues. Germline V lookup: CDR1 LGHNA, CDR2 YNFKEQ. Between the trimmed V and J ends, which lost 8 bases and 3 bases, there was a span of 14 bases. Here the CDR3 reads CASGLAASYEQYF. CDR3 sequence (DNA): TGTGCCAGCGGGTTGGCAGCAAGCTACGAGCAGTACTTC.

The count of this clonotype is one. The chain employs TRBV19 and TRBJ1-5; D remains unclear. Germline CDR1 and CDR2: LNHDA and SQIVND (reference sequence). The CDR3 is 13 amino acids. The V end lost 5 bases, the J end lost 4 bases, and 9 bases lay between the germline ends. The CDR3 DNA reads TGTGCCAGTAGTTCCAGGTTGAATCAGCCCCAGCATTTT. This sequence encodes CASSSRLNQPQHF.

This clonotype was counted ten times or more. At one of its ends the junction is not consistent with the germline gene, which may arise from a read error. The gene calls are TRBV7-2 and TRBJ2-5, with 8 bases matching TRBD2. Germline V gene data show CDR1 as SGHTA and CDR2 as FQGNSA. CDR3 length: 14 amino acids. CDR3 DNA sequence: TGTGCCAGCCGCTTGTCTAGCGGGTCGGAGACCCAGTACTTC. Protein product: CASRLSSGSETQYF.

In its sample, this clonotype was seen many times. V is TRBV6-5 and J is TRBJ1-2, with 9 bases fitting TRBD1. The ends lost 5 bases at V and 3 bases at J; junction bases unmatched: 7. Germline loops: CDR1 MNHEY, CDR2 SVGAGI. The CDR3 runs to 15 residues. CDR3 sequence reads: CASSTRQGGYYGYTF. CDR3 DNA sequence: TGTGCCAGCAGTACTCGACAGGGGGGATACTATGGCTACACCTTC.

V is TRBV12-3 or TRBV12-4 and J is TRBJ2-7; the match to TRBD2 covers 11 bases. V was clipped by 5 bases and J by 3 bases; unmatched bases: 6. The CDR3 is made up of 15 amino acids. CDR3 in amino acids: CASSASGRTHYEQYF. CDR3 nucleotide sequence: TGTGCCAGCAGTGCTAGCGGGAGGACCCACTACGAGCAGTACTTC.

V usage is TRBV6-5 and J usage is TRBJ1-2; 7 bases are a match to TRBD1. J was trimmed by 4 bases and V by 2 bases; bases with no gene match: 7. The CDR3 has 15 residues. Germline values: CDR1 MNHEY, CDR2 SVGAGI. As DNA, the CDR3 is TGTGCCAGCAGTTACGCGGCAGGGGGGAGCTATGGCTACACCTTC. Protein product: CASSYAAGGSYGYTF.

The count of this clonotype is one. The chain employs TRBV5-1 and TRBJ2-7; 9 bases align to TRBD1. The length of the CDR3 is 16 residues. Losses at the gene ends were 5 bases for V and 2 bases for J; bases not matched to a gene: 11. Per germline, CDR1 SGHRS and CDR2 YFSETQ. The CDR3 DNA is TGCGCCAGCAGAGAGGGGTACAGGGGGCGCACCTACGAGCAGTACTTC. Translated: CASREGYRGRTYEQYF.

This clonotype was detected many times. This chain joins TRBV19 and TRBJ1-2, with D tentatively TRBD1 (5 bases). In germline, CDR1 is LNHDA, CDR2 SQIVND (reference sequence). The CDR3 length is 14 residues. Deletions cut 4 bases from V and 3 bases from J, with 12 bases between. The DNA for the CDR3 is TGTGCCAGTAGTACAGGGACCCGGCACTATGGCTACACCTTC. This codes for CASSTGTRHYGYTF.

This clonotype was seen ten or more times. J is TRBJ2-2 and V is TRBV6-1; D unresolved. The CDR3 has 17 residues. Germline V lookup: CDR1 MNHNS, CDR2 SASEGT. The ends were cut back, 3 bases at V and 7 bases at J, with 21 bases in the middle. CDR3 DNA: TGTGCCAGCAGTGATCTACCCTGGTCTATTACGGGCGGGGAGCTGTTTTTT. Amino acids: CASSDLPWSITGGELFF.

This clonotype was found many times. CDR3 coding DNA: TGTGCCAGCAGTCGGACTAGCTCGAGCTCCTACGAGCAGTACTTC. It translates to CASSRTSSSSYEQYF. This chain links TRBV6-2 or TRBV6-3 with TRBJ2-7; 8 bases match TRBD2. CDR3 length equals 15 residues. With 5 bases clipped from V and 0 bases from J, the junction kept 6 bases outside the gene matches. Germline V lookup: CDR1 MNHEY, CDR2 SVGEGT.

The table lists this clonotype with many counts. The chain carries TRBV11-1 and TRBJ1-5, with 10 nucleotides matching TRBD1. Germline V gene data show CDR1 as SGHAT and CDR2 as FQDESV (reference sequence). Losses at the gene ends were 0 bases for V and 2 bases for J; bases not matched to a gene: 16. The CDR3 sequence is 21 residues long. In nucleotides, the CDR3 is TGTGCCAGCAGCTTAGCGGGACCGGGACAGGGGTCCTATTCGCGCAATCAGCCCCAGCATTTT. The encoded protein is CASSLAGPGQGSYSRNQPQHF. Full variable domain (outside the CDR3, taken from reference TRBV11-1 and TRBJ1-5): EAEVAQSPRYKITEKSQAVAFWCDPISGHATLYWYRQILGQGPELLVQFQDESVVDDSQLPKDRFSAERLKGVDSTLKIQPAELGDSAMYLCASSLAGPGQGSYSRNQPQHFGDGTRLSIL.

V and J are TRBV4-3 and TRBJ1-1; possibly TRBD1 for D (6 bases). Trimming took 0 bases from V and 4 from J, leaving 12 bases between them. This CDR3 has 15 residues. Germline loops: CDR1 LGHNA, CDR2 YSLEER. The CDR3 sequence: CASSQDSTGTTEAFF. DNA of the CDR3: TGCGCCAGCAGCCAAGATTCCACAGGGACCACTGAAGCTTTCTTT.

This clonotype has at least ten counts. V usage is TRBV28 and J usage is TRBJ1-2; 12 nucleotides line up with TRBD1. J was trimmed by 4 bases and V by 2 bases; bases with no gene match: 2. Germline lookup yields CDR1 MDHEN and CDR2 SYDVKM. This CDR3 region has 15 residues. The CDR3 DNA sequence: TGTGCCAGCAGTTTACCGGGACAGGGGGCCTATGGCTACACCTTC. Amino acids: CASSLPGQGAYGYTF.

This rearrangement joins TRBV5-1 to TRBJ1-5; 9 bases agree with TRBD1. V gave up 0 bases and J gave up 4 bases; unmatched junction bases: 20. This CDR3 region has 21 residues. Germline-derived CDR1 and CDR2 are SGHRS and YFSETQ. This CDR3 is CASSLDGGPGRPGTGNQPQHF. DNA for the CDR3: TGCGCCAGCAGCTTGGATGGGGGCCCGGGGCGACCCGGGACAGGGAATCAGCCCCAGCATTTT.